This T cell receptor (beta chain) was recorded in a study of Graves' ophthalmopathy and Graves' hyperthyroidism (dated by TCRdb to the late 2010s). The study in broad terms: Peripheral blood was collected at initial diagnosis, before any treatment. To tell Graves' ophthalmopathy apart from Graves' hyperthyroidism, and to predict which patients would progress to ophthalmopathy, the study relied on TCR beta repertoire signatures. In total, 135 blood samples were TCR-sequenced: under 45 ophthalmopathy, about 75 hyperthyroidism and about 17 hyperthyroidism-to-ophthalmopathy patients. To explore V-J signatures distinguishing ophthalmopathy from hyperthyroidism, a discovery set of about 99 patients (43 ophthalmopathy, roughly 55 stable hyperthyroidism) was enrolled. An independent validation cohort was composed of around 19 hyperthyroidism patients and 17 patients who later progressed from hyperthyroidism to ophthalmopathy. In more than 5 hyperthyroidism patients, the T-cell repertoire of thyroid tissue was compared with the T-cell repertoire of blood. Following sampling, methimazole starting at 30 mg daily was administered to hyperthyroidism patients, and high-dose intravenous methylprednisolone was administered to ophthalmopathy patients. Broader findings and caveats from the paper: In cross-validation, the 13-signature model distinguished ophthalmopathy from stable hyperthyroidism with about 89% sensitivity and about 81% specificity, while in the test set the corresponding values were roughly 80% and 75%. No statistical method was used to set the sample size in advance, and the investigators knew which group each participant was assigned to. Among expanded thyroid clonotypes with frequency above 0.001, most also showed up in blood, which suggests that blood repertoires may reflect the thyroid immune response. In validation, the model predicted ophthalmopathy progression with about 71% sensitivity and 72.22% specificity; about a dozen predicted patients were CT-confirmed with GO in a median of about 6.1 months.

For repertoire sequencing, TCR beta CDR3 regions were amplified from RNA transcripts. The first round of RT-PCR was done with HTBI primers and the Qiagen OneStep RT-PCR kit, and was followed by a second round of multiplex PCR, then size selection and purification. Libraries were sequenced on an Illumina HiSeq2000 using paired-end 100 bp reads. Per the authors' processing: SOAPnuke was used to process the reads, removing any read that contained adapters or uncalled bases, had a mean Phred below 15, or lacked an exact match to the constant primer or identifier. COPE v1.2.5 was used to merge high-quality paired reads. Clonotypes were defined as unique nucleotide sequences and were aligned to IMGT TRB V, D and J references using MiTCR v1.1. The analysis was limited to V-J combinations with a frequency above 0.0001, which together covered 99% to 99.2% of the repertoires. For each V-J combination, a TCR clonal expansion and chaos score was defined as the ratio of F50 clonal expansion to chaos observed in the TCRdist matrix. Welch's t-statistics and random forest were used to reduce the features to about a dozen V-J combinations, which were then used as input to a naive Bayes classifier. The Morisita-Horn index was used to measure how similar the thyroid and blood repertoires were. TCRdb reworked the public reads: Q25 trimming with fastp, MiXCR clone assembly, productive beta chains retained. All rows with the same CDR3 protein become a single entry with the most common DNA and genes. The V and J calls follow TCRdb's processing rather than the paper's. The sample includes almost 750,000 distinct CDR3 sequences, with 40% observed a single time. The ten largest account for around 40% of the sample.

Concerning this clonotype: Its antigen remains undetermined. One junction end disagrees with the germline gene, perhaps due to a read error.

The CDR3 measures 15 amino acids from cysteine to phenylalanine. This entry keeps only the CDR3 DNA: 45 bases, framed from base 1. CDR1 and CDR2 are drawn from the germline V gene: SGDLS, YYNGEE. The ophthalmopathy patients had moderately to severely active disease, with a Clinical Activity Score of 3 or higher, a NOSPECS grade of 4 or higher, and a disease duration of less than 3 months. Anyone with other autoimmune diseases, uncontrolled infections, pregnancy or lactation was excluded from the study. Diagnosis relied on clinical symptoms, serum thyroxine, TRAb, thyroid ultrasound and orbital computed tomography. Using Ficoll-Paque density gradient centrifugation, PBMCs were isolated from approximately 11 ml of fresh peripheral blood. Total RNA was extracted using Trizol reagent, and RNA quality was checked on an Agilent 2100 Bioanalyzer.

Input material: peripheral blood. This TCR derives from an adult man with Graves' ophthalmopathy. Rearrangement joined TRBV9 to TRBJ2-5; the D region possibly corresponds to TRBD1 (8 bases align). The nucleotides read TGCGCCAGCAGCGGGACAGGCCTCTACCAAGAGACCCAGTACTTC. Translated, it reads CASSGTGLYQETQYF.